The 5 T cell receptor beta chains listed next were all sequenced from one sample in a study of response to subunit inactivated influenza vaccine. TCRdb recomputed calls from the RT-PCR reads with MiXCR, one row per CDR3 protein. The profile shows roughly 550,000 distinct CDR3 sequences, around 21% of them singletons. This same sample was also taken into another study, of T cells expressing NK-cell markers. That investigation notes: Beta-chain TCR cDNA was generated via 5'RACE template switching with UMIs.

Sequenced material: CD4+ T cells sorted from PBMCs, taken 11 to 12 days after vaccination. The receptors stem from a man aged 50-59 years who received an inactivated influenza vaccine.

This chain connects TRBV12-3 or TRBV12-4 to TRBJ2-5; D gene ambiguous. V lost 2 bases and J 2 bases, leaving 9 bases between the germline ends. The CDR3 sequence is 14 residues long. This CDR3 reads CASSLRPQQETQYF. The CDR3 coding sequence is TGTGCCAGCAGTTTAAGACCACAGCAAGAGACCCAGTACTTC.

A few counts support this clonotype. The rearrangement joins TRBV11-2 to TRBJ2-2; 9 nucleotides match TRBD2. V gave up 0 bases and J gave up 5 bases; unmatched junction bases: 7. Germline CDR1 is SGHAT and CDR2 is FQNNGV. The CDR3 consists of 17 residues. In DNA, the CDR3 is TGTGCCAGCAGCTTAGATCGAGTAGCGGGAGCTACCGGGGAGCTGTTTTTT. Residues: CASSLDRVAGATGELFF.

This clonotype turned up a few times. This chain links TRBV20-1 with TRBJ2-3; no clear D. Germline V gene sequence: CDR1 DFQATT, CDR2 SNEGSKA (reference sequence). The CDR3 has 13 residues. Trimming shortened V by 5 bases and J by 0 bases, and 9 bases separated the two germline ends. CDR3 DNA: TGCAGTGCTGGAATAACTAGCACAGATACGCAGTATTTT. It codes for CSAGITSTDTQYF.

The J gene is TRBJ1-1, the V gene TRBV5-1; D might be TRBD1 (6 bases). The germline gives CDR1 SGHRS, CDR2 YFSETQ. The CDR3 length is 16 residues. Trimming left V 0 bases short and J 4 bases short, with 16 bases between. CDR3 DNA sequence: TGCGCCAGCAGCTTGGCCAGGGGATCGGGGGGCACTGAAGCTTTCTTT. Protein sequence: CASSLARGSGGTEAFF.

The CDR3 protein is CSVETWGRHVGNEQFF. As DNA, the CDR3 is TGCAGCGTTGAAACATGGGGACGCCACGTCGGAAATGAGCAGTTCTTC. This rearrangement joins TRBV29-1 to TRBJ2-1; either TRBD1 or TRBD2 may supply D (5 bases each). This CDR3 spans 16 amino acids. Deletions cut 2 bases from V and 7 bases from J, with 21 bases between. The V gene's germline CDR1 is SQVTM and CDR2 ANQGSEA.